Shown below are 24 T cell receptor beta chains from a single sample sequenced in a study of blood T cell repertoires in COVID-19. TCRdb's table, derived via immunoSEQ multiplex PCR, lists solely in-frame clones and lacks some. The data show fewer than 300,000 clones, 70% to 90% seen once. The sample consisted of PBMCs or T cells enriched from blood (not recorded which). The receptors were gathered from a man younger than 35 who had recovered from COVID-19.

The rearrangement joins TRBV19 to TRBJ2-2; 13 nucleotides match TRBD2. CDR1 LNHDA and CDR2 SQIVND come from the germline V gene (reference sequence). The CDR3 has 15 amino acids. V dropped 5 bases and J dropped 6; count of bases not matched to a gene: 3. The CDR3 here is CASSGGLAGSGELFF. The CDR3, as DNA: TGTGCCAGTAGTGGGGGACTAGCGGGATCCGGGGAGCTGTTTTTT.

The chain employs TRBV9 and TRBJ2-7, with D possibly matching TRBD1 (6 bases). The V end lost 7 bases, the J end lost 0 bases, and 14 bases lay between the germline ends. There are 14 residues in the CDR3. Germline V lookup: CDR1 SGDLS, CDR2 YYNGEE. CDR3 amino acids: CASAKDSFSYEQYF. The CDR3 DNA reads TGTGCCAGCGCAAAGGACAGTTTCTCCTACGAGCAGTACTTC. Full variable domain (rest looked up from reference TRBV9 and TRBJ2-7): DSGVTQTPKHLITATGQRVTLRCSPRSGDLSVYWYQQSLDQGLQFLIQYYNGEERAKGNILERFSAQQFPDLHSELNLSSLELGDSALYFCASAKDSFSYEQYFGPGTRLTVT.

In DNA, the CDR3 is TGCGCCAGCAGCTCTATTGCGGCAGATACGCAGTATTTT. Protein product: CASSSIAADTQYF. V and J are TRBV5-1 and TRBJ2-3, with unresolved D. Deletions cut 3 bases from V and 4 bases from J, with 9 bases between. The length of the CDR3 is 13 residues. Germline lookup yields CDR1 SGHRS and CDR2 YFSETQ.

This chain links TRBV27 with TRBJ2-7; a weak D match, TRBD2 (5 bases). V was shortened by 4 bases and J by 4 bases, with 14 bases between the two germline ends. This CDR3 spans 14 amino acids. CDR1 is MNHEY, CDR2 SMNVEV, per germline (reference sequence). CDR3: CASSSKGRQYEQYF. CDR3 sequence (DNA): TGTGCCAGCAGTTCAAAAGGGAGACAATACGAGCAGTACTTC.

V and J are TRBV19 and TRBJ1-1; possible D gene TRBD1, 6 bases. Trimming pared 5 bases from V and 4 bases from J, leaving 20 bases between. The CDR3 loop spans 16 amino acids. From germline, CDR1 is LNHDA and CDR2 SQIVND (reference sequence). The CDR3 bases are TGTGCCAGTAGTTTACAGGGCCCAGCTTGGGGCACTGAAGCTTTCTTT. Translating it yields CASSLQGPAWGTEAFF.

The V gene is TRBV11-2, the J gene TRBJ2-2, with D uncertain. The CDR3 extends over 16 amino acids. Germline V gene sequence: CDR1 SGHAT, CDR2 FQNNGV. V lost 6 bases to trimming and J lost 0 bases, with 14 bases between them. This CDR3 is CASSPRLGTNTGELFF. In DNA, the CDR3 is TGTGCCAGCAGTCCAAGACTCGGTACGAACACCGGGGAGCTGTTTTTT.

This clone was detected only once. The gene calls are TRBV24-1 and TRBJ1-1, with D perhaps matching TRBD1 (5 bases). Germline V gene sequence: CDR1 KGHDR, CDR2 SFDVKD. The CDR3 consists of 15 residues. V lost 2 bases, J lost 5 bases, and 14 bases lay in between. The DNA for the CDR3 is TGTGCCACCAGTGATTCGAAGGGGATTTGGACTGAAGCTTTCTTT. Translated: CATSDSKGIWTEAFF.

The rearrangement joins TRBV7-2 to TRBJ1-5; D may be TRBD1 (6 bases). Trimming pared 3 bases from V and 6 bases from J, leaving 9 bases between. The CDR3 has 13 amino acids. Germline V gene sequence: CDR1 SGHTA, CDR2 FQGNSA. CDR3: CASSFGGAQPQHF. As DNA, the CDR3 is TGTGCCAGCAGCTTCGGGGGGGCTCAGCCCCAGCATTTT.

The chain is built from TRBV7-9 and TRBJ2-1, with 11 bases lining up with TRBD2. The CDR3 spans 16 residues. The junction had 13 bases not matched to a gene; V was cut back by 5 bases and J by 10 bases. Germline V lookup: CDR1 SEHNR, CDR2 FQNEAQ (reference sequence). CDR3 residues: CASSPPVAGGGREQFF. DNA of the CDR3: TGTGCCAGCAGCCCACCGGTAGCGGGAGGGGGCCGGGAGCAGTTCTTC.

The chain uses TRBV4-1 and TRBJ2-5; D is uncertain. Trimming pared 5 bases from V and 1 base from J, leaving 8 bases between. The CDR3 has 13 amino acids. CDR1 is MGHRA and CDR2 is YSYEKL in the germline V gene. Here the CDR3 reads CASSAHIQETQYF. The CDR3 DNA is TGCGCCAGCAGCGCCCACATCCAAGAGACCCAGTACTTC.

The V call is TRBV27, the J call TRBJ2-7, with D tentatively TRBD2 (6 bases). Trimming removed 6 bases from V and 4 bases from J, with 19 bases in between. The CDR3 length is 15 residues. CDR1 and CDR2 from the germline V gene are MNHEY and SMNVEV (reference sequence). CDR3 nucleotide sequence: TGTGCCAGCAGCACCGGGAGAGAAGCCATTTACGAGCAGTACTTC. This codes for CASSTGREAIYEQYF.

DNA for the CDR3: TGTGCCAGCAGCTCGTGGTTGAGCGAACGATACAATGAGCAGTTCTTC. Amino acids: CASSSWLSERYNEQFF. The V and J genes are TRBV5-5 and TRBJ2-1; no firm D call. CDR1 is SGHKS, CDR2 YYEKEE, per germline (reference sequence). The CDR3 consists of 16 residues. V was clipped by 3 bases and J by 4 bases, with 17 bases between them.

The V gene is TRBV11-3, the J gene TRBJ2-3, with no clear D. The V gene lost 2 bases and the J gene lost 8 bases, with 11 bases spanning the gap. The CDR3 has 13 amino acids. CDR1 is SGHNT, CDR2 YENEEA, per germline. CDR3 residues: CASSLTQRSTQYF. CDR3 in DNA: TGTGCCAGCAGCTTAACCCAGAGGAGTACGCAGTATTTT. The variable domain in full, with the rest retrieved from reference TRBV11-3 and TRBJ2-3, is EAGVVQSPRYKIIEKKQPVAFWCNPISGHNTLYWYLQNLGQGPELLIRYENEEAVDDSQLPKDRFSAERLKGVDSTLKIQPAELGDSAVYLCASSLTQRSTQYFGPGTRLTVL.

DNA for the CDR3: TGTGCCAGCAGCACGCTTCATTTGGTCGGGACAGGGTGGGTAAATGAGCAGTTCTTC. Amino acids: CASSTLHLVGTGWVNEQFF. The chain links TRBV28 to TRBJ2-1, with 9 positions matching TRBD1. The CDR3 extends over 19 amino acids. The J segment lost 7 bases and the V segment lost 6 bases, leaving 22 bases of the junction unmatched. In germline, CDR1 is MDHEN, CDR2 SYDVKM.

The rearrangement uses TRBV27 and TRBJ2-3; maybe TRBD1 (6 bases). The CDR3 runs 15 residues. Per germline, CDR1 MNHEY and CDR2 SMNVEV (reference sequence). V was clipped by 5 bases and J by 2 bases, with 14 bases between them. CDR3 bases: TGTGCCAGCAGTACGATGGACAGATTCACAGATACGCAGTATTTT. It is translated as CASSTMDRFTDTQYF.

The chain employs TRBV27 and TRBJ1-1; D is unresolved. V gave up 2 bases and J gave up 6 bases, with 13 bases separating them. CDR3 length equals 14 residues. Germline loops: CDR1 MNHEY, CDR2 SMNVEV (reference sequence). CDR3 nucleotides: TGTGCCAGCAGTTTACCGGGTCGGTGGGCTGAAGCTTTCTTT. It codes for CASSLPGRWAEAFF.

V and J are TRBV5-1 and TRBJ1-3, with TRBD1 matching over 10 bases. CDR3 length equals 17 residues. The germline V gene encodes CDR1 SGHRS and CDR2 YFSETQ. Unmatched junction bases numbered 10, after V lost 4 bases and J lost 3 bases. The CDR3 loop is CASSPNRQGADGNTIYF. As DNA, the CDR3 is TGCGCCAGCAGCCCGAACAGACAGGGGGCTGATGGAAACACCATATATTTT.

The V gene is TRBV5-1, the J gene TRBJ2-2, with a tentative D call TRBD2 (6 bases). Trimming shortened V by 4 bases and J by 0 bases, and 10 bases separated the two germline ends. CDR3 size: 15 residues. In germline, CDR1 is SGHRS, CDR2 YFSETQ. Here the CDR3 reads CASSPGTANTGELFF. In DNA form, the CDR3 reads TGCGCCAGCAGCCCAGGGACTGCGAACACCGGGGAGCTGTTTTTT.

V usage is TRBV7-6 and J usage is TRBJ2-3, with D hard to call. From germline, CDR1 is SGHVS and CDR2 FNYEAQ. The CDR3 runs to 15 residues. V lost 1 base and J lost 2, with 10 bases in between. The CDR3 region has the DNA TGTGCCAGCAGCTTAGAGGCTAGAACCACAGATACGCAGTATTTT. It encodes CASSLEARTTDTQYF.

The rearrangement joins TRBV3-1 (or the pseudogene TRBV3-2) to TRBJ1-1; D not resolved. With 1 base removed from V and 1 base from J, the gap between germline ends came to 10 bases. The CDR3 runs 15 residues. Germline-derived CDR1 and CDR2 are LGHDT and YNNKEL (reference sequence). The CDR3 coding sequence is TGTGCCAGCAGCCAAGTCTACCACAGGAACACTGAAGCTTTCTTT. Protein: CASSQVYHRNTEAFF.

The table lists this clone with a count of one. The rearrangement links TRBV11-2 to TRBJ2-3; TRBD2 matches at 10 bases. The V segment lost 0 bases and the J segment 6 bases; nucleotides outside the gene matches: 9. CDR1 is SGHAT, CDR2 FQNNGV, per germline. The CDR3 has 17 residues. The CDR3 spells CASSLEIGLAVLDTQYF. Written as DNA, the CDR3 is TGTGCCAGCAGCTTAGAAATCGGACTAGCGGTTTTGGATACGCAGTATTTT. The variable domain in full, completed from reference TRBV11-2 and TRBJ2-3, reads EAGVAQSPRYKIIEKRQSVAFWCNPISGHATLYWYQQILGQGPKLLIQFQNNGVVDDSQLPKDRFSAERLKGVDSTLKIQPAKLEDSAVYLCASSLEIGLAVLDTQYFGPGTRLTVL.

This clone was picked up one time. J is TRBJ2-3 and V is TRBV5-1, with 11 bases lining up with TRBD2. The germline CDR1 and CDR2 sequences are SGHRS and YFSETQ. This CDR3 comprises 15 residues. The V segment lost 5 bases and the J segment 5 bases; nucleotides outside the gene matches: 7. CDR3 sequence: CASRYSGGAIDTQYF. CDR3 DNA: TGCGCCAGCAGATATAGCGGGGGGGCAATAGATACGCAGTATTTT.

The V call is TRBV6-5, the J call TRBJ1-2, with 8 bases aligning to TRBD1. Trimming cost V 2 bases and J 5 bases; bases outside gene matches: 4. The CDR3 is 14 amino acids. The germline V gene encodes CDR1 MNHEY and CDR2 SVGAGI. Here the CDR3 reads CASSYRDRQYGYTF. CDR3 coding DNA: TGTGCCAGCAGTTACAGGGACAGGCAATATGGCTACACCTTC.

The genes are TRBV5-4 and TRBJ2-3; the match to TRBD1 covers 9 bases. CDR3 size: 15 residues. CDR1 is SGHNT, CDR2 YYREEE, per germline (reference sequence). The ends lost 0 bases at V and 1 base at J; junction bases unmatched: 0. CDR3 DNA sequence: TGTGCCAGCAGCTTGGGGACAGGGGGCACAGATACGCAGTATTTT. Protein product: CASSLGTGGTDTQYF.